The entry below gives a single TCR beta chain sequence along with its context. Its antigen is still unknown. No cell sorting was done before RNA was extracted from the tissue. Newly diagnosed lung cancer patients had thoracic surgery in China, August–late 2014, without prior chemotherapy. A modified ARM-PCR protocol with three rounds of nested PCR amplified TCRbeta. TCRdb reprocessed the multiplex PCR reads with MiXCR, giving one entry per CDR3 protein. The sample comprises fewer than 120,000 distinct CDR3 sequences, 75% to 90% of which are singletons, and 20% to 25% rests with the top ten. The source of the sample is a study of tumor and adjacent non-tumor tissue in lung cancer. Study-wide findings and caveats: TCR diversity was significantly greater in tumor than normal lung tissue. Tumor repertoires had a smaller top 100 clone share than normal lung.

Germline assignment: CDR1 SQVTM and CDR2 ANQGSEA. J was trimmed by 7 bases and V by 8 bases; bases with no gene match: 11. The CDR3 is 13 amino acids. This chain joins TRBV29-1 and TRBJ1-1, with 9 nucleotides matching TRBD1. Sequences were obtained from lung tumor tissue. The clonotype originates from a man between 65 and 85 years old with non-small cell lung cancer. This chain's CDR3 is CSQSDRGLYEAFF. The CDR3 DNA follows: TGCAGCCAGTCGGACAGGGGTTTGTATGAAGCTTTCTTT.